This entry lists 22 T cell receptor beta chains sequenced from one sample in a study of cytomegalovirus exposure and HLA in healthy donors. Primers for the PCR totalled 60 Vbeta and 13 Jbeta. Clones were read by immunoSEQ multiplex PCR, and TCRdb kept only the in-frame ones, dropping some. The table records 63,000 or so clones, approximately 77% of them present only once. Specimen: PBMCs. These receptors were taken from a woman aged 25 to 39 in good health and CMV-seropositive.

The CDR3, as DNA: TGTGCCAGCAGTGAGGGTGGGACAGGGTATGGCTACACCTTC. It yields the protein CASSEGGTGYGYTF. The chain employs TRBV6-1 and TRBJ1-2, with TRBD1 matching 9 bases. V lost 3 bases, J lost 5 bases, and 4 bases stayed unmatched. From germline, CDR1 is MNHNS and CDR2 SASEGT. This CDR3 comprises 14 residues.

This chain uses TRBV19 with TRBJ2-7; TRBD1 agrees at 10 bases. V trimming: 5 bases; J trimming: 0 bases; junction bases outside the gene matches: 4. CDR1 and CDR2 from the germline V gene are LNHDA and SQIVND (reference sequence). There are 15 residues in the CDR3. The CDR3 sequence is CASSPGTGASYEQYF. The CDR3 bases are TGTGCCAGTAGTCCCGGGACAGGGGCCTCCTACGAGCAGTACTTC. Looking up the rest from reference TRBV19 and TRBJ2-7 gives the full variable domain: DGGITQSPKYLFRKEGQNVTLSCEQNLNHDAMYWYRQDPGQGLRLIYYSQIVNDFQKGDIAEGYSVSREKKESFPLTVTSAQKNPTAFYLCASSPGTGASYEQYFGPGTRLTVT.

The chain couples TRBV13 to TRBJ2-2; D uncertain. Germline V gene sequence: CDR1 PRHDT, CDR2 FYEKMQ (reference sequence). V was pared by 1 base and J by 1 base, with 10 bases between. The CDR3 runs 16 residues. CDR3 protein: CASSLVPSGNTGELFF. The CDR3 region has the DNA TGTGCCAGCAGCTTAGTTCCTTCCGGGAACACCGGGGAGCTGTTTTTT. Full variable domain (missing parts from reference TRBV13 and TRBJ2-2): AAGVIQSPRHLIKEKRETATLKCYPIPRHDTVYWYQQGPGQDPQFLISFYEKMQSDKGSIPDRFSAQQFSDYHSELNMSSLELGDSALYFCASSLVPSGNTGELFFGEGSRLTVL.

In this sample, this clone turned up a few times. CDR3 sequence: CAISESPQNQPQHF. The CDR3 DNA is TGTGCCATCAGTGAGTCCCCACAGAATCAGCCCCAGCATTTT. This chain connects TRBV10-3 to TRBJ1-5; D unclear. Germline values: CDR1 ENHRY, CDR2 SYGVKD. The CDR3 is 14 residues long. Trimming stripped 0 bases from V and 4 bases from J, with 7 bases between.

The chain links TRBV5-4 to TRBJ2-5; TRBD1 agrees at 9 bases. The J call is in doubt because the DNA end fits TRBJ2-7 better. The germline gives CDR1 SGHNT, CDR2 YYREEE (reference sequence). CDR3 length: 14 amino acids. The CDR3 region is CASSEGQGRDEQYF. DNA for the CDR3: TGTGCCAGCAGCGAAGGACAGGGGAGGGACGAGCAGTACTTC.

This clone was found a few times. The chain joins TRBV5-5 to TRBJ1-2, with TRBD1 identical over 9 bases. This CDR3 spans 16 amino acids. Germline assignment: CDR1 SGHKS and CDR2 YYEKEE (reference sequence). Trimming took 0 bases from V and 1 from J; bases not matched to a gene: 4. The chain's CDR3 is CASSLGTGALNYGYTF. The DNA of the CDR3 is TGTGCCAGCAGCTTGGGGACAGGGGCTCTTAACTATGGCTACACCTTC. The full variable domain, completed using reference TRBV5-5 and TRBJ1-2, is DAGVTQSPTHLIKTRGQQVTLRCSPISGHKSVSWYQQVLGQGPQFIFQYYEKEERGRGNFPDRFSARQFPNYSSELNVNALLLGDSALYLCASSLGTGALNYGYTFGSGTRLTVV.

The genes are TRBV6-1 and TRBJ2-2; TRBD2 is a possible D gene (5 bases). The CDR3 is 16 residues long. Trimming took 4 bases from V and 6 from J, leaving 18 bases between them. The germline V gene has CDR1 MNHNS and CDR2 SASEGT. The CDR3 here is CASSAVGREGAGELFF. CDR3 nucleotides: TGTGCCAGCAGTGCTGTGGGGAGAGAGGGAGCCGGGGAGCTGTTTTTT.

The chain recombines TRBV5-1 with TRBJ2-3; D is perhaps TRBD2 (6 bases). The CDR3 contains 17 residues. Germline CDR1 is SGHRS and CDR2 is YFSETQ. V was cut by 0 bases and J by 0 bases, with 14 bases left in between. The CDR3 bases are TGCGCCAGCAGCTTGGCATCCACGGGACTCAGCACAGATACGCAGTATTTT. This translates into CASSLASTGLSTDTQYF.

The V call is TRBV6-1, the J call TRBJ2-5, with D perhaps matching TRBD2 (6 bases). The DNA end is a closer match to TRBJ2-7, so the J assignment may be wrong. Germline CDR1 and CDR2: MNHNS and SASEGT. The CDR3 consists of 13 residues. The CDR3 DNA is TGTGCCAGCAGTGAATACGGAGGGAACGAGCAGTACTTC. Encoded protein: CASSEYGGNEQYF.

The chain carries TRBV19 and TRBJ2-1; 9 nucleotides agree with TRBD1. J gave up 1 base and V 10 bases, and 8 bases lay outside the gene matches. Per the germline V gene, CDR1 is LNHDA and CDR2 is SQIVND (reference sequence). This CDR3 comprises 15 residues. DNA for the CDR3: TGTGCCACCCTAACAGGGACAGGGTCCTACAATGAGCAGTTCTTC. Translation gives CATLTGTGSYNEQFF.

The chain has TRBV6-6 and TRBJ1-2; perhaps TRBD1 as D (6 bases). Germline values: CDR1 MNHNY, CDR2 SVGAGI (reference sequence). There are 13 residues in the CDR3. The germline V and J ends were trimmed by 8 bases and 2 bases, with 12 bases remaining between them. This CDR3 reads CASGVGANYGYTF. The CDR3 DNA reads as TGTGCCAGCGGGGTGGGGGCAAACTATGGCTACACCTTC.

This clone was counted a few times. This chain joins TRBV5-1 and TRBJ1-1, with no clear D. V shed 1 base and J shed 3 bases, with 16 bases lying between them. CDR3 length equals 16 residues. Germline-derived CDR1 and CDR2 are SGHRS and YFSETQ. The CDR3 protein is CASSLRLTVSHTEAFF. The DNA of the CDR3 is TGCGCCAGCAGCTTGCGGCTCACAGTGAGTCACACTGAAGCTTTCTTT.

The chain employs TRBV28 and TRBJ1-2; 8 bases map to TRBD1. Trimming removed 1 base from V and 5 bases from J; junction bases left unmatched: 15. Germline V gives CDR1 MDHEN, CDR2 SYDVKM. The CDR3 has 18 amino acids. CDR3 sequence (DNA): TGTGCCAGCAGTTTATCATCACCCCAAGGCCGGGACAGGTATGGCTACACCTTC. Protein: CASSLSSPQGRDRYGYTF.

The rearrangement uses TRBV6-5 and TRBJ1-2; weak D call: TRBD1 (5 bases). The CDR3 spans 13 residues. With 6 bases removed from V and 5 bases from J, the gap between germline ends came to 13 bases. The germline V gene encodes CDR1 MNHEY and CDR2 SVGAGI. CDR3 nucleotides: TGTGCCAGCAGAATCTCGGGGGGATATGGCTACACCTTC. It yields the protein CASRISGGYGYTF.

This clone turned up a few times. The chain carries TRBV6-1 and TRBJ2-2, with 8 positions matching TRBD1. Germline assignment: CDR1 MNHNS and CDR2 SASEGT. The CDR3 is made up of 17 amino acids. Unmatched junction bases numbered 12, after V lost 0 bases and J lost 9 bases. CDR3 nucleotide sequence: TGTGCCAGCAGTGAAGCACCCTCCGGGACAGGACGGCGGGAGCTGTTTTTT. Translated, it gives CASSEAPSGTGRRELFF.

A remark on this clone: Other DNA variants within this sample encode the same CDR3. The chain recombines TRBV6-5 with TRBJ1-1; D is possibly TRBD1 (5 bases). CDR1 and CDR2 from the germline V gene are MNHEY and SVGAGI. The CDR3 length is 14 residues. The V end lost 2 bases, the J end lost 4 bases, and 11 bases lay between the germline ends. This CDR3 reads CASSYVGGSTEAFF. The CDR3 DNA sequence: TGTGCCAGCAGTTACGTCGGGGGGAGCACTGAAGCTTTCTTT.

The rearrangement uses TRBV15 and TRBJ2-3; 7 nucleotides match TRBD1. The CDR3 is 16 residues long. Germline values: CDR1 LNHNV, CDR2 YYDKDF (reference sequence). V trimming: 3 bases; J trimming: 2 bases; junction bases outside the gene matches: 8. The CDR3 coding sequence is TGTGCCACCAGCAGTCTCCGGACAGGATCCACAGATACGCAGTATTTT. Residues: CATSSLRTGSTDTQYF. The variable domain in full, with the rest retrieved from reference TRBV15 and TRBJ2-3, is DAMVIQNPRYQVTQFGKPVTLSCSQTLNHNVMYWYQQKSSQAPKLLFHYYDKDFNNEADTPDNFQSRRPNTSFCFLDIRSPGLGDTAMYLCATSSLRTGSTDTQYFGPGTRLTVL.

The chain uses TRBV28 and TRBJ1-5, with 10 bases fitting TRBD1. The CDR3 has 15 amino acids. The ends lost 5 bases at V and 4 bases at J; junction bases unmatched: 5. Germline V lookup: CDR1 MDHEN, CDR2 SYDVKM. For the CDR3, the DNA is TGTGCCAGCAGTCGAAGGACAGGGGGAAATCAGCCCCAGCATTTT. Encoded protein: CASSRRTGGNQPQHF.

The V and J genes are TRBV4-1 and TRBJ1-5; 10 positions match TRBD1. The V segment lost 0 bases and the J segment 3 bases; nucleotides outside the gene matches: 2. This CDR3 has 16 residues. Per germline, CDR1 MGHRA and CDR2 YSYEKL. The CDR3 loop is CASSQEGTGVNQPQHF. CDR3 DNA sequence: TGCGCCAGCAGCCAAGAGGGGACAGGGGTCAATCAGCCCCAGCATTTT.

V gene TRBV5-1 combines with J gene TRBJ2-1; D is perhaps TRBD2 (6 bases). Trimming took off 4 bases at V and 11 bases at J, with 13 bases between the two ends. CDR3 length: 12 residues. The germline gives CDR1 SGHRS, CDR2 YFSETQ. The CDR3 protein is CASSLDTSKQFF. CDR3 nucleotide sequence: TGCGCCAGCAGCCTCGATACTAGCAAGCAGTTCTTC.

This clone was seen more than once but under ten times. This chain connects TRBV2 to TRBJ2-7; perhaps TRBD2 as D (6 bases). The CDR3 contains 11 residues. CDR1 and CDR2 (germline): SNHLY, FYNNEI. Trimming left V 6 bases short and J 4 bases short, with 7 bases between. For the CDR3, the DNA is TGTGCCAGCAGGGAGGGGTACGAGCAGTACTTC. Its protein is CASREGYEQYF. Full variable domain (missing parts from reference TRBV2 and TRBJ2-7): EPEVTQTPSHQVTQMGQEVILRCVPISNHLYFYWYRQILGQKVEFLVSFYNNEISEKSEIFDDQFSVERPDGSNFTLKIRSTKLEDSAMYFCASREGYEQYFGPGTRLTVT.

The CDR3 DNA is TGTGCCATCAGGACGGGACAGGGTGACCCTGAAGCTTTCTTT. Residues: CAIRTGQGDPEAFF. The chain is built from TRBV10-3 and TRBJ1-1, with 9 nucleotides matching TRBD1. There are 14 residues in the CDR3. Per the germline V gene, CDR1 is ENHRY and CDR2 is SYGVKD. Losses at the gene ends were 6 bases for V and 6 bases for J; bases not matched to a gene: 8.